The next 27 T cell receptor beta chains were all read from a single sample in a study of cytomegalovirus exposure and HLA in healthy donors. The PCR made use of 60 Vbeta and 13 Jbeta primers. The repertoire was sequenced with immunoSEQ multiplex PCR; TCRdb's copy has only in-frame clones and lacks some. The table shows over 70,000 clones, with about 72% occurring only once. Material for sequencing was PBMCs. The receptors come from a man younger than 45 in good health and CMV-seronegative.

This chain joins TRBV4-1 and TRBJ2-1, with D possibly TRBD1 on 5 matching bases. Germline CDR1 is MGHRA and CDR2 is YSYEKL. There are 14 residues in the CDR3. The V gene lost 5 bases and the J gene lost 7 bases, with 15 bases spanning the gap. CDR3 in amino acids: CASSWGAVGNEQFF. The DNA of the CDR3 is TGCGCCAGCAGCTGGGGCGCCGTCGGGAATGAGCAGTTCTTC.

This clone was observed a handful of times. The genes are TRBV28 and TRBJ1-5, with D uncertain. CDR1 and CDR2 from the germline V gene are MDHEN and SYDVKM. Deletions cut 2 bases from V and 0 bases from J, with 8 bases between. This CDR3 spans 15 amino acids. This CDR3 is CASSLRGYSNQPQHF. For the CDR3, the DNA is TGTGCCAGCAGTTTACGAGGATATAGCAATCAGCCCCAGCATTTT.

This clone was seen only a few times. The chain has TRBV5-5 and TRBJ1-6; D is perhaps TRBD1 (5 bases). In germline, CDR1 is SGHKS, CDR2 YYEKEE (reference sequence). The CDR3 is 17 residues long. The V end was cut by 4 bases, the J end by 6 bases, with 20 bases between. This chain's CDR3 is CASSPDTRSFLNSPLHF. CDR3 nucleotides: TGTGCCAGCAGCCCGGACACTCGATCATTCCTTAATTCACCCCTCCACTTT.

V gene TRBV2 combines with J gene TRBJ2-7, with 10 bases fitting TRBD2. V trimming: 1 base; J trimming: 2 bases; junction bases outside the gene matches: 2. CDR3 size: 15 residues. Germline V gene sequence: CDR1 SNHLY, CDR2 FYNNEI. CDR3 bases: TGTGCCAGCAGTGAAGGGACTAGCGGCACCTACGAGCAGTACTTC. Residues: CASSEGTSGTYEQYF.

This clone was counted a single time. This sequence joins TRBV7-3 and TRBJ1-1; D unclear. The CDR3 is made up of 13 amino acids. The V gene's germline CDR1 is SGHTA and CDR2 FQGTGA. V was cut by 4 bases and J by 3 bases, with 9 bases left in between. CDR3 loop: CASSSSRDTEAFF. CDR3 bases: TGTGCCAGCAGCTCTTCCCGGGACACTGAAGCTTTCTTT. Filled out from reference TRBV7-3 and TRBJ1-1, the complete variable domain reads GAGVSQTPSNKVTEKGKYVELRCDPISGHTALYWYRQSLGQGPEFLIYFQGTGAADDSGLPNDRFFAVRPEGSVSTLKIQRTERGDSAVYLCASSSSRDTEAFFGQGTRLTVV.

The chain recombines TRBV5-6 with TRBJ2-3, with 9 bases matching TRBD2. Germline-derived CDR1 and CDR2 are SGHDT and YYEEEE. V lost 9 bases, J lost 1 base, and 9 bases stayed unmatched. The CDR3 runs to 15 residues. The DNA for the CDR3 is TGTGCCACCTATAGCGGGAGATTAGGCACAGATACGCAGTATTTT. Translating it yields CATYSGRLGTDTQYF.

The rearrangement uses TRBV7-6 and TRBJ2-5; TRBD1 is a possible D gene (6 bases). The CDR3 spans 16 residues. V lost 5 bases and J lost 5, with 21 bases in between. The germline V gene encodes CDR1 SGHVS and CDR2 FNYEAQ. The CDR3 region has the DNA TGTGCCAGCAGCCTCCATCCTAGGGGGTCAGGGGAGACCCAGTACTTC. Translating gives CASSLHPRGSGETQYF.

The table lists this clone with a few counts. The rearrangement links TRBV19 to TRBJ1-1, with D perhaps matching TRBD1 (5 bases). There are 14 residues in the CDR3. CDR1 is LNHDA, CDR2 SQIVND, per germline (reference sequence). Trimming left V 7 bases short and J 3 bases short, with 15 bases between. The CDR3 region is CASTPGGDYTEAFF. The DNA for the CDR3 is TGTGCCAGTACCCCCGGGGGGGATTACACTGAAGCTTTCTTT.

This clone was counted only a few times. This chain links TRBV5-1 with TRBJ1-1, with no clear D. Germline values: CDR1 SGHRS, CDR2 YFSETQ. V dropped 3 bases and J dropped 1 base, with 10 bases sitting between them. The CDR3 length is 14 residues. This chain's CDR3 is CASSSSYRNTEAFF. The DNA for the CDR3 is TGCGCCAGCAGCTCCAGTTATCGGAACACTGAAGCTTTCTTT.

The chain recombines TRBV5-8 with TRBJ1-2, with D maybe TRBD1 (6 bases). Looked up from germline, CDR1 is SGHTS and CDR2 is YDEGEE. The germline V and J ends were trimmed by 3 bases and 4 bases, with 13 bases remaining between them. The CDR3 is 14 amino acids. The CDR3 DNA is TGTGCCAGCAGCTCCTCAGGGGCTCCCTATGGCTACACCTTC. Protein product: CASSSSGAPYGYTF.

The chain carries TRBV28 and TRBJ1-5; D ambiguous. The V end was cut by 6 bases, the J end by 1 base, with 4 bases between. This CDR3 comprises 12 residues. The V gene's germline CDR1 is MDHEN and CDR2 SYDVKM. CDR3 bases: TGTGCCAGCAGGGGCAGCAATCAGCCCCAGCATTTT. It is translated as CASRGSNQPQHF.

The chain links TRBV6-1 to TRBJ1-3; D ambiguous. The germline gives CDR1 MNHNS, CDR2 SASEGT. The CDR3 sequence is 15 residues long. The V gene lost 7 bases and the J gene lost 0 bases, with 13 bases spanning the gap. CDR3 region: CASTPVAVSGNTIYF. The CDR3 coding sequence is TGTGCCAGCACTCCCGTGGCTGTCTCTGGAAACACCATATATTTT.

J is TRBJ2-1 and V is TRBV7-2; TRBD1 might be the D (5 bases). The CDR3 has 13 amino acids. The germline gives CDR1 SGHTA, CDR2 FQGNSA. V shed 11 bases and J shed 2 bases, with 13 bases lying between them. The CDR3 DNA reads TGTGCCTCCCGACAGCCCCCCTACAATGAGCAGTTCTTC. Amino acids: CASRQPPYNEQFF. Full variable domain (remainder filled in from reference TRBV7-2 and TRBJ2-1): GAGVSQSPSNKVTEKGKDVELRCDPISGHTALYWYRQSLGQGLEFLIYFQGNSAPDKSGLPSDRFSAERTGGSVSTLTIQRTQQEDSAVYLCASRQPPYNEQFFGPGTRLTVL.

The V gene is TRBV4-1, the J gene TRBJ1-1; TRBD1 matches at 7 bases. Germline V gene data show CDR1 as MGHRA and CDR2 as YSYEKL. CDR3 length: 15 amino acids. Trimming removed 2 bases from V and 5 bases from J; junction bases left unmatched: 8. The CDR3 is CASSQITGDGTEAFF. CDR3 DNA sequence: TGCGCCAGCAGCCAAATCACAGGGGATGGGACTGAAGCTTTCTTT.

This clone was seen a handful of times. V gene TRBV9 combines with J gene TRBJ2-7; 8 bases are a match to TRBD1. This CDR3 spans 14 amino acids. Germline V gene sequence: CDR1 SGDLS, CDR2 YYNGEE. Unmatched junction bases numbered 7, after V lost 3 bases and J lost 5 bases. The CDR3 sequence is CASSAQGAVNEQYF. In DNA, the CDR3 is TGTGCCAGCAGCGCTCAGGGGGCGGTAAACGAGCAGTACTTC.

CDR3 loop: CASSLARRASTDTQYF. In DNA, the CDR3 is TGTGCCAGCAGCTTAGCTCGCAGAGCGAGCACAGATACGCAGTATTTT. V gene TRBV11-2 combines with J gene TRBJ2-3; D gene uncertain. Germline V gives CDR1 SGHAT, CDR2 FQNNGV. CDR3 size: 16 residues. Trimming left V 1 base short and J 0 bases short, with 11 bases between.

The CDR3 sequence is CASSPDPGQGLVEQYF. The CDR3 nucleotides read TGTGCCAGCAGCCCAGATCCGGGACAGGGGTTAGTCGAGCAGTACTTC. The V gene is TRBV9, the J gene TRBJ2-7; TRBD1 matches 10 bases. Unmatched junction bases numbered 13, after V lost 4 bases and J lost 6 bases. The CDR3 length is 16 residues. Germline V lookup: CDR1 SGDLS, CDR2 YYNGEE.

This clone showed up just a few times. The chain is built from TRBV5-1 and TRBJ2-1; D possibly corresponds to TRBD2 (6 bases). V was cut by 1 base and J by 5 bases, with 13 bases left in between. This CDR3 comprises 15 residues. The germline CDR1 and CDR2 sequences are SGHRS and YFSETQ. CDR3 loop: CASSLTAGSHNEQFF. For the CDR3, the DNA is TGCGCCAGCAGCTTGACGGCGGGGTCCCACAATGAGCAGTTCTTC.

This sequence joins TRBV27 and TRBJ2-6; 10 bases fit TRBD2. The junction had 9 bases not matched to a gene; V was cut back by 4 bases and J by 0 bases. The CDR3 length is 19 residues. Germline loops: CDR1 MNHEY, CDR2 SMNVEV (reference sequence). CDR3 bases: TGTGCCAGCAGTTCGATCCTTAGCGGGGGGCCCTCTGGGGCCAACGTCCTGACTTTC. Amino acid sequence: CASSSILSGGPSGANVLTF.

The chain links TRBV28 to TRBJ1-1; D might be TRBD1 (5 bases). V was shortened by 7 bases and J by 3 bases, with 18 bases between the two germline ends. The germline V gene has CDR1 MDHEN and CDR2 SYDVKM. The CDR3 spans 15 residues. The CDR3 DNA is TGTGCCAGCACCACCTCATGGGGGGTCTACACTGAAGCTTTCTTT. Residues: CASTTSWGVYTEAFF.

J is TRBJ1-2 and V is TRBV9, with 10 bases aligning to TRBD1. Germline trimming cut 5 bases from V and 4 bases from J; bases unmatched to any gene: 8. This CDR3 comprises 15 residues. CDR1 is SGDLS and CDR2 is YYNGEE in the germline V gene. CDR3 nucleotide sequence: TGTGCCAGCAGTAAGACGGACAGGGGGTCCTATGGCTACACCTTC. Amino acids: CASSKTDRGSYGYTF.

The chain carries TRBV5-6 and TRBJ2-7; D remains unclear. Germline CDR1 and CDR2: SGHDT and YYEEEE. With 4 bases removed from V and 4 bases from J, the gap between germline ends came to 15 bases. This CDR3 has 14 residues. The CDR3 loop reads CASSQREQSYEQYF. CDR3 nucleotide sequence: TGTGCCAGCAGCCAACGAGAACAGTCTTACGAGCAGTACTTC.

This rearrangement joins TRBV10-3 to TRBJ1-2; TRBD1 is a possible D gene (6 bases). The V gene's germline CDR1 is ENHRY and CDR2 SYGVKD. CDR3 length equals 12 residues. With 9 bases removed from V and 7 bases from J, the gap between germline ends came to 15 bases. The CDR3 protein is CAIKDRTTGYTF. CDR3 DNA: TGTGCCATTAAAGACAGGACGACTGGCTACACCTTC.

The V gene is TRBV6-1, the J gene TRBJ1-2; 7 bases line up with TRBD1. This CDR3 region has 14 residues. The V and J ends lost 8 bases and 8 bases, in that order; junction bases with no gene match: 14. Germline values: CDR1 MNHNS, CDR2 SASEGT. CDR3 sequence reads: CASVLGTAIGGYTF. In DNA form, the CDR3 reads TGTGCCAGCGTTTTAGGGACAGCAATAGGCGGCTACACCTTC.

The genes are TRBV30 and TRBJ2-3; 9 bases align to TRBD2. CDR3 length equals 14 residues. Germline CDR1 GTSNPN, CDR2 SVGIG (reference sequence). Trimming removed 4 bases from V and 2 bases from J; junction bases left unmatched: 4. CDR3 in amino acids: CAWNAGGNTDTQYF. CDR3 DNA: TGTGCCTGGAACGCGGGGGGGAACACAGATACGCAGTATTTT.

This clone is a singleton in its sample. The chain uses TRBV10-3 and TRBJ2-5, with a tentative D call TRBD2 (5 bases). The DNA end is more similar to TRBJ2-7, so the J call may be wrong. CDR1 and CDR2 from the germline V gene are ENHRY and SYGVKD. This CDR3 has 17 amino acids. The DNA of the CDR3 is TGTGCCATCAGTGAGTCGATGCGCATTGGCGGGCTCTACGAGCAGTACTTC. As protein: CAISESMRIGGLYEQYF.

About this clone itself: The same CDR3 also results from other DNA sequences found in this sample. This sequence joins TRBV7-9 and TRBJ2-1; TRBD1 matches at 7 bases. The germline V gene has CDR1 SEHNR and CDR2 FQNEAQ (reference sequence). This CDR3 region has 18 residues. J gave up 3 bases and V 5 bases, and 16 bases lay outside the gene matches. The CDR3 sequence: CASSPALVRDRSYNEQFF. Here the CDR3 DNA reads TGTGCCAGCAGCCCCGCATTAGTTCGGGACAGAAGCTACAATGAGCAGTTCTTC.